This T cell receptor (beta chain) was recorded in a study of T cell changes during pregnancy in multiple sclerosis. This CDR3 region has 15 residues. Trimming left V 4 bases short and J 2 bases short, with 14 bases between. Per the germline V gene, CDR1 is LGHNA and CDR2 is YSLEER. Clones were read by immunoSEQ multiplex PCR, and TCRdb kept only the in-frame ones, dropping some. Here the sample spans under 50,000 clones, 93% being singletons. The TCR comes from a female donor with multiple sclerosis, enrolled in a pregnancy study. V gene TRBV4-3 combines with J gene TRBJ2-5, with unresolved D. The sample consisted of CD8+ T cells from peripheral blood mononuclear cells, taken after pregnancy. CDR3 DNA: TGCGCCAGCAGCCGAAACCTGCGGCTGCAAGAGACCCAGTACTTC. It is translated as CASSRNLRLQETQYF.